The TCR beta chain described here comes from a study of blood T cell repertoires in COVID-19. Turning to the study itself: Samples taken during acute and convalescent COVID-19 were collected in the United States, Italy and Spain.

Ages ranged from roughly 18 to 100 years, with residence in about 23 US areas. In the source study's methods: Researchers report that nucleated cell counts were estimated from reference gene primer amplification. Assay used: immunoSEQ multiplex PCR; TCRdb lists only in-frame clones, some missing. The D gene and trimming were derived from the DNA, and the V and J assignments and clone size from that table. The table shows around 330,000 clones, with about nine tenths occurring only once. CDR1 and CDR2 from the germline V gene are SGHTA and FQGTGA. V lost 4 bases, J lost 0 bases, and 15 bases stayed unmatched. The CDR3 has 19 amino acids.

The rearrangement uses TRBV7-3 and TRBJ2-1, with 7 bases aligning to TRBD2. This TCR came from a woman in her 40s who had recovered from COVID-19. Input material: PBMCs or T cells enriched from blood (not recorded which). The CDR3 sequence is CASSSQTTHSGYSYNEQFF. The CDR3 DNA reads TGTGCCAGCAGCTCGCAGACGACCCATAGCGGGTACTCCTACAATGAGCAGTTCTTC.